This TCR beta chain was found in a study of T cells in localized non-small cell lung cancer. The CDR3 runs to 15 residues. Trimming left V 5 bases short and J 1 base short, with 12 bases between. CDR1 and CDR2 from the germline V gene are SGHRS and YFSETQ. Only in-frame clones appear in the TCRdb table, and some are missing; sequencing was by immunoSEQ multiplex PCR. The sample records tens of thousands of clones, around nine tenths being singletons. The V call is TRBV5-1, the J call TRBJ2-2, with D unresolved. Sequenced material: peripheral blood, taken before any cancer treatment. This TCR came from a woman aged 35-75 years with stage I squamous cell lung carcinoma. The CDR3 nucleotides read TGCGCCAGCAGGAAGGGTGGGCAGAACACCGGGGAGCTGTTTTTT. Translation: CASRKGGQNTGELFF.